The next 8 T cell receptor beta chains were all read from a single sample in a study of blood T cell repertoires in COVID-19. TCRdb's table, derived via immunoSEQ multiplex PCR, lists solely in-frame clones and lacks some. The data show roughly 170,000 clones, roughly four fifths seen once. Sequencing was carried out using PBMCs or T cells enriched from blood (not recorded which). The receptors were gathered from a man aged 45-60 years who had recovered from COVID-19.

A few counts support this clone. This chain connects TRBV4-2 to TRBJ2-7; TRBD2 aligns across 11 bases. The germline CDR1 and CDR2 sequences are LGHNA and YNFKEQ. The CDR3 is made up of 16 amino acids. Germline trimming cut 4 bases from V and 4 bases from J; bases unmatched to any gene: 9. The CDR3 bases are TGTGCCAGCAGCCTTGACATACTAGCGGGGGATTACGAGCAGTACTTC. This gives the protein CASSLDILAGDYEQYF.

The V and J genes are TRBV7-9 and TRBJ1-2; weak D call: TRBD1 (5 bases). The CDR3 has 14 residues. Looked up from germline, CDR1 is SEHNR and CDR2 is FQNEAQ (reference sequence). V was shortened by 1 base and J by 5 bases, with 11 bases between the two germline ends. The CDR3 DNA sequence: TGTGCCAGCAGCTTAGGTGAGGGACTATATGGCTACACCTTC. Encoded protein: CASSLGEGLYGYTF.

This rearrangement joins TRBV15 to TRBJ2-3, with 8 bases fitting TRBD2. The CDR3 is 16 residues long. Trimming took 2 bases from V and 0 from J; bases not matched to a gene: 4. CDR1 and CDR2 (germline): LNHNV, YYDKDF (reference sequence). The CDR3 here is CATSRRSGASTDTQYF. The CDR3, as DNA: TGTGCCACCAGCAGACGTAGCGGGGCGAGCACAGATACGCAGTATTTT.

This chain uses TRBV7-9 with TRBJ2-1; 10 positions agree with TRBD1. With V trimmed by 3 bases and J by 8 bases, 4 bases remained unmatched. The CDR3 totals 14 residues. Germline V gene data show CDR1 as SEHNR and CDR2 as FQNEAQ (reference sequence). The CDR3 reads CASSFGQGEDEQFF. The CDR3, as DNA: TGTGCCAGCAGCTTTGGACAGGGGGAGGATGAGCAGTTCTTC.

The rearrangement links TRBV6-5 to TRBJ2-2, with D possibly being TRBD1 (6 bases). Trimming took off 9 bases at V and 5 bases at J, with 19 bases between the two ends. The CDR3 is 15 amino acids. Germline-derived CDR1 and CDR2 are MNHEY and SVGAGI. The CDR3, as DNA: TGTGCCAGACTCCAGCGCAGGGGCGGGACCGGGGAGCTGTTTTTT. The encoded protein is CARLQRRGGTGELFF.

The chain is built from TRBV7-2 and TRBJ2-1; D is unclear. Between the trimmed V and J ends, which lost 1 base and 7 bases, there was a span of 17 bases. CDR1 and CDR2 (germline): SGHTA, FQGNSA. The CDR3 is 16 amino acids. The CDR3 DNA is TGTGCCAGCAGCTTAGTAGTTGCTAGTGTAGAGAATGAGCAGTTCTTC. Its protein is CASSLVVASVENEQFF.

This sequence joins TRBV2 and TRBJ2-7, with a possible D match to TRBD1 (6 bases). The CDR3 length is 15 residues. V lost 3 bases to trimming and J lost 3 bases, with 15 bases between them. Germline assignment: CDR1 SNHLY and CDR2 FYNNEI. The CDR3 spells CASSDRAGVIYEQYF. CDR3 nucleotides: TGTGCCAGCAGTGATCGGGCAGGGGTGATCTACGAGCAGTACTTC.

The CDR3 DNA sequence: TGTGCCAGCAGTTACTCTAGGAGGGCCAAACAGGCTGAAGCTTTCTTT. Translated: CASSYSRRAKQAEAFF. The rearrangement links TRBV6-2 or TRBV6-3 to TRBJ1-1, with D maybe TRBD1 (5 bases). Germline V CDR1 and CDR2: MNHEY, SVGEGT. The CDR3 spans 16 residues. V was cut by 0 bases and J by 6 bases, with 17 bases left in between.